The 5 T cell receptor beta chains presented below share a single source sample, sequenced in a study of preoperative IRX-2 immunotherapy in early breast cancer. Treatment indicated: preoperative locoregional IRX-2 cytokine immunotherapy. Data came from immunoSEQ multiplex PCR; TCRdb stores just in-frame clones and leaves some out. This sample has tens of thousands of clones, with nearly 90% found just once. Sequenced here: tumor tissue, sampled after IRX-2 immunotherapy. The receptors originated from a human donor with breast cancer.

The chain recombines TRBV1 with TRBJ1-3; the table's D call TRBD1 went unverified against the DNA. TRBV1 is recorded as a pseudogene. The CDR3 length is 17 residues. CDR3 residues: CASSLAKPGTSGNTIYF. The CDR3 nucleotides are TGCGCCAGCAGCCTCGCCAAACCAGGGACATCGGGAAACACCATATATTTT.

The CDR3 DNA reads as TGTGCCAGCAGCTCCCCTTATTTGGCAGGCGCCACTGAAGCTTTCTTT. Protein sequence: CASSSPYLAGATEAFF. The V call is TRBV11-3, the J call TRBJ1-1; D not certain. Trimming removed 4 bases from V and 4 bases from J, with 19 bases in between. The CDR3 extends over 16 amino acids. Germline lookup yields CDR1 SGHNT and CDR2 YENEEA. The entire variable domain, with the rest obtained from reference TRBV11-3 and TRBJ1-1, is as follows: EAGVVQSPRYKIIEKKQPVAFWCNPISGHNTLYWYLQNLGQGPELLIRYENEEAVDDSQLPKDRFSAERLKGVDSTLKIQPAELGDSAVYLCASSSPYLAGATEAFFGQGTRLTVV.

The gene calls are TRBV7-8 and TRBJ2-4; D unclear. This CDR3 spans 15 amino acids. Germline CDR1 and CDR2: SGHVS and FQNEAQ. Trimming pared 7 bases from V and 0 bases from J, leaving 13 bases between. CDR3 sequence reads: CASTEQLLAKNIQYF. The CDR3 nucleotides read TGTGCCAGCACGGAACAACTTCTAGCCAAAAACATTCAGTACTTC. The variable domain in full, with the rest retrieved from reference TRBV7-8 and TRBJ2-4, is GAGVSQSPRYKVAKRGQDVALRCDPISGHVSLFWYQQALGQGPEFLTYFQNEAQLDKSGLPSDRFFAERPEGSVSTLKIQRTQQEDSAVYLCASTEQLLAKNIQYFGAGTRLSVL.

The chain links TRBV15 to TRBJ1-2; the D is unclear. Trimming shortened V by 5 bases and J by 1 base, and 23 bases separated the two germline ends. From germline, CDR1 is LNHNV and CDR2 YYDKDF (reference sequence). CDR3 size: 18 residues. This CDR3 reads CATSFKRIGWKGNYGYTF. CDR3 nucleotide sequence: TGTGCCACCAGCTTTAAAAGAATTGGATGGAAGGGTAACTATGGCTACACCTTC.

This chain links TRBV19 with TRBJ1-5, with 7 bases identical to TRBD1. This CDR3 comprises 17 residues. In germline, CDR1 is LNHDA, CDR2 SQIVND (reference sequence). V lost 5 bases, J lost 1 base, and 11 bases stayed unmatched. CDR3 bases: TGTGCCAGTAGTCTCCCAGGGACAGCCGGGAGCAATCAGCCCCAGCATTTT. This gives the protein CASSLPGTAGSNQPQHF.